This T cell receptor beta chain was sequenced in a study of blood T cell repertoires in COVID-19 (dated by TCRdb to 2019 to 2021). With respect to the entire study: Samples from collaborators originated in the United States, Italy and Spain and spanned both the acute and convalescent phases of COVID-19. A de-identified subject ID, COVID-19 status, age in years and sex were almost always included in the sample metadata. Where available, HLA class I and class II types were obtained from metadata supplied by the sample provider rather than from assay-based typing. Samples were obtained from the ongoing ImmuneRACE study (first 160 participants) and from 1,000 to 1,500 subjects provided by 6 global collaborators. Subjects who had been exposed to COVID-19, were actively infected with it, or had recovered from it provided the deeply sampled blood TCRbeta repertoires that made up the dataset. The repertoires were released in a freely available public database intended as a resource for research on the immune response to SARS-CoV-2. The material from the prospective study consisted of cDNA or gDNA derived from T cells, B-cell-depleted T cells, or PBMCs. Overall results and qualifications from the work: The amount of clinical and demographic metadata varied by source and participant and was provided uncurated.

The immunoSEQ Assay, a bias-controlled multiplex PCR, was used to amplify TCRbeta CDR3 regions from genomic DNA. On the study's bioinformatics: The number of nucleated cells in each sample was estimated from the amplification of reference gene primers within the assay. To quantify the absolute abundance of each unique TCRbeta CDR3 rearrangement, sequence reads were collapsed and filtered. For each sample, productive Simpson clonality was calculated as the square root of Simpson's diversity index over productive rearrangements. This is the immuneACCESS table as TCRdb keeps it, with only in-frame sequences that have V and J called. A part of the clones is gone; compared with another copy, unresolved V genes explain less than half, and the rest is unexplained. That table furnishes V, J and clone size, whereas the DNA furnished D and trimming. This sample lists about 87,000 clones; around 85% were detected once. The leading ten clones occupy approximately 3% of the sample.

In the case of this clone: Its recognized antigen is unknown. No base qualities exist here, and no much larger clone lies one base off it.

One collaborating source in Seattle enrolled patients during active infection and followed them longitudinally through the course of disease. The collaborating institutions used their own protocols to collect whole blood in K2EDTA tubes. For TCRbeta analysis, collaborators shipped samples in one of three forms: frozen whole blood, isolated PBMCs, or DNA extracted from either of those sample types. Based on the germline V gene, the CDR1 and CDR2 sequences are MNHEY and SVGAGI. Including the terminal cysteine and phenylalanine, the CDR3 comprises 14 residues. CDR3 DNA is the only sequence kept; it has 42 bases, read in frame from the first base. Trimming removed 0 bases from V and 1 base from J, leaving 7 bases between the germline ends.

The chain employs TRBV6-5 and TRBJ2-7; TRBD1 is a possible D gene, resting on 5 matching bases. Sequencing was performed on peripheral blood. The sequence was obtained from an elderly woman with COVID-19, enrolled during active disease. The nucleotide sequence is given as TGTGCCAGCAGTTACTCAGGGGCGTCCTACGAGCAGTACTTC. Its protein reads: CASSYSGASYEQYF.